One sample yielded the 28 T cell receptor beta chains listed below, sequenced in a study of CD8+ T cells in alopecia areata. RNA extraction was followed by reverse transcription into cDNA, which acted as the sequencing template. TCRdb's table, derived via immunoSEQ multiplex PCR, lists solely in-frame clones and lacks some. The profile shows about 200,000 clones, about 56% of them singletons. The sequenced sample consisted of CD8+ T cells sorted from blood. The receptors originated from a human donor in good health.

This clone has just one count. The chain uses TRBV15 and TRBJ1-5, with a tentative D call TRBD1 (6 bases). CDR1 LNHNV and CDR2 YYDKDF come from the germline V gene (reference sequence). Trimming took off 8 bases at V and 8 bases at J, with 13 bases between the two ends. The CDR3 runs to 12 residues. CDR3 nucleotides: TGTGCCACCGCCCGGGACACCGAGCCCCAGCATTTT. Translating it yields CATARDTEPQHF.

V gene TRBV29-1 combines with J gene TRBJ2-1; 9 bases are a match to TRBD2. The CDR3 loop spans 13 amino acids. Trimming took 6 bases from V and 4 from J; bases not matched to a gene: 4. The V gene's germline CDR1 is SQVTM and CDR2 ANQGSEA. The CDR3 DNA reads as TGCAGCGTGCGGGAGGGTAATTACAATGAGCAGTTCTTC. Amino acids: CSVREGNYNEQFF.

A note on this clone: A junction boundary mismatches the germline segment, possibly from a read error. V usage is TRBV25-1 and J usage is TRBJ1-2, with a possible D match to TRBD1 (5 bases). From germline, CDR1 is MGHDK and CDR2 SYGVNS. This CDR3 comprises 11 residues. DNA for the CDR3: TGTGCCAGCGGTGAGGGGCATGGCTACACCTTC. This sequence encodes CASGEGHGYTF.

The chain is built from TRBV10-3 and TRBJ2-1; 8 nucleotides align to TRBD2. The J segment lost 5 bases and the V segment lost 3 bases, leaving 9 bases of the junction unmatched. CDR3 size: 16 residues. In germline, CDR1 is ENHRY, CDR2 SYGVKD. CDR3 sequence (DNA): TGTGCCATCAGTGACATATCGGGGGGGAGCCACAATGAGCAGTTCTTC. Residues: CAISDISGGSHNEQFF.

V is TRBV7-2 and J is TRBJ2-1; 7 positions agree with TRBD2. V shed 5 bases, J shed 7 bases, and the junction held 8 bases outside the gene matches. Germline CDR1 and CDR2: SGHTA and FQGNSA. The CDR3 sequence is 14 residues long. The CDR3 sequence is CASSPWAGENEQFF. The CDR3 bases are TGTGCCAGCAGCCCTTGGGCGGGGGAAAATGAGCAGTTCTTC.

Concerning this clone: A junction boundary mismatches the germline segment, possibly from a read error. V usage is TRBV2 and J usage is TRBJ2-7, with 9 bases identical to TRBD1. Germline V gene lookup returns CDR1 SNHLY and CDR2 FYNNEI. The length of the CDR3 is 15 residues. CDR3 region: CASREVWTGAYEQYF. The CDR3, as DNA: TGTGCCAGCAGGGAAGTTTGGACAGGGGCCTACGAGCAGTACTTC. The entire variable domain, with the rest obtained from reference TRBV2 and TRBJ2-7, is as follows: EPEVTQTPSHQVTQMGQEVILRCVPISNHLYFYWYRQILGQKVEFLVSFYNNEISEKSEIFDDQFSVERPDGSNFTLKIRSTKLEDSAMYFCASREVWTGAYEQYFGPGTRLTVT.

The chain combines TRBV7-2 with TRBJ1-6; D might be TRBD1 (5 bases). Germline V gives CDR1 SGHTA, CDR2 FQGNSA. The CDR3 sequence is 17 residues long. The ends were cut back, 1 base at V and 9 bases at J, with 19 bases in the middle. The CDR3 DNA reads as TGTGCCAGCAGCTTAGAGCGAAGACAGAGTGCTATTTCACCCCTCCACTTT. Its protein is CASSLERRQSAISPLHF.

The chain has TRBV28 and TRBJ2-5; D gene uncertain. This CDR3 has 14 residues. The germline V gene encodes CDR1 MDHEN and CDR2 SYDVKM. Trimming cost V 5 bases and J 4 bases, with 14 bases left between them. CDR3 nucleotide sequence: TGTGCCAGCAGTCTCGGACCGGGCGGAGAGACCCAGTACTTC. It encodes CASSLGPGGETQYF.

The rearrangement joins TRBV2 to TRBJ2-1; D perhaps matches TRBD2 (5 bases). V lost 5 bases and J 0 bases, leaving 11 bases between the germline ends. The germline gives CDR1 SNHLY, CDR2 FYNNEI. The CDR3 is 15 amino acids. CDR3 amino acids: CASSLGLFSYNEQFF. DNA of the CDR3: TGTGCCAGCAGTCTAGGACTGTTCTCCTACAATGAGCAGTTCTTC.

V gene TRBV30 combines with J gene TRBJ1-1; unclear D gene. Trimming removed 2 bases from V and 1 base from J, with 5 bases in between. The V gene's germline CDR1 is GTSNPN and CDR2 SVGIG (reference sequence). This CDR3 has 12 residues. In nucleotides, the CDR3 is TGTGCCTGGAGTTTTTCGAACACTGAAGCTTTCTTT. It yields the protein CAWSFSNTEAFF.

This chain uses TRBV11-2 with TRBJ2-3, with D hard to call. The length of the CDR3 is 13 residues. V was pared by 5 bases and J by 2 bases, with 8 bases between. CDR1 is SGHAT, CDR2 FQNNGV, per germline. The CDR3 DNA reads as TGTGCCAGCAGCCCCGAAAACACAGATACGCAGTATTTT. The encoded protein is CASSPENTDTQYF.

In DNA, the CDR3 is TGTGCCAGCAGACCGACTGGGGCAGGGGGCACTGAAGCTTTCTTT. As protein: CASRPTGAGGTEAFF. The chain combines TRBV9 with TRBJ1-1, with 7 nucleotides matching TRBD1. Germline CDR1 and CDR2: SGDLS and YYNGEE. Trimming took 5 bases from V and 4 from J; bases not matched to a gene: 11. This CDR3 is 15 amino acids long.

The rearrangement links TRBV7-8 to TRBJ1-5; D remains ambiguous. This CDR3 has 15 residues. Trimming pared 1 base from V and 7 bases from J, leaving 14 bases between. The V gene's germline CDR1 is SGHVS and CDR2 FQNEAQ. As DNA, the CDR3 is TGTGCCAGCAGCTTAGGGGCCTCGGGAGGGCAGCCCCAGCATTTT. Translation: CASSLGASGGQPQHF.

As to this clone: The identical CDR3 is also encoded by other nucleotide sequences in the sample. The chain employs TRBV7-9 and TRBJ2-2; no definite D call. Trimming took off 4 bases at V and 5 bases at J, with 5 bases between the two ends. The CDR3 consists of 12 residues. Germline V lookup: CDR1 SEHNR, CDR2 FQNEAQ (reference sequence). The CDR3 DNA is TGTGCCAGCAGCTCTCGAACCGGGGAGCTGTTTTTT. Residues: CASSSRTGELFF.

This clone was observed a handful of times. The chain recombines TRBV14 with TRBJ1-1, with TRBD1 matching over 9 bases. The V gene's germline CDR1 is SGHDN and CDR2 FVKESK. This CDR3 region has 17 residues. After removal of 2 bases from V and 8 bases from J, the junction contained 15 bases not matched to a gene. Here the CDR3 reads CASSQFPPVSGQGEAFF. In DNA form, the CDR3 reads TGTGCCAGCAGCCAATTCCCACCGGTGAGCGGACAGGGGGAAGCTTTCTTT. Combining the CDR3 with reference TRBV14 and TRBJ1-1 gives the whole variable domain EAGVTQFPSHSVIEKGQTVTLRCDPISGHDNLYWYRRVMGKEIKFLLHFVKESKQDESGMPNNRFLAERTGGTYSTLKVQPAELEDSGVYFCASSQFPPVSGQGEAFFGQGTRLTVV.

In DNA, the CDR3 is TGTGCCACCAGCGGTGGAGCTAATGAAAAACTGTTTTTT. Its translation: CATSGGANEKLFF. This chain links TRBV15 with TRBJ1-4; no firm D call. The CDR3 sequence is 13 residues long. Germline values: CDR1 LNHNV, CDR2 YYDKDF (reference sequence). V was shortened by 5 bases and J by 3 bases, with 7 bases between the two germline ends.

This chain links TRBV7-6 with TRBJ2-5; D could derive from TRBD1 or TRBD2 (6 bases each). Deletions cut 5 bases from V and 4 bases from J, with 17 bases between. The CDR3 consists of 15 residues. Germline V CDR1 and CDR2: SGHVS, FNYEAQ. CDR3 nucleotides: TGTGCCAGCAGCCCGTTGGGGGGCGGAGGAGAGACCCAGTACTTC. This gives the protein CASSPLGGGGETQYF.

This clone turned up a few times. The rearrangement uses TRBV5-1 and TRBJ1-2; TRBD1 aligns across 8 bases. The J segment lost 8 bases and the V segment lost 0 bases, leaving 6 bases of the junction unmatched. Germline assignment: CDR1 SGHRS and CDR2 YFSETQ. This CDR3 comprises 14 residues. The CDR3 region is CASSLAPGTGGYTF. CDR3 DNA: TGCGCCAGCAGCTTGGCCCCCGGGACAGGAGGCTACACCTTC.

This chain connects TRBV7-2 to TRBJ2-7; no definite D call. V was shortened by 2 bases and J by 3 bases, with 8 bases between the two germline ends. The CDR3 is 13 residues long. CDR1 SGHTA and CDR2 FQGNSA come from the germline V gene. This CDR3 reads CASSLRMLYEQYF. CDR3 in DNA: TGTGCCAGCAGCTTACGCATGCTCTACGAGCAGTACTTC.

A word on this clone: One base separates it from a far larger clone, so it is likely a read error. V is TRBV11-2 and J is TRBJ2-5; no clear D. V gave up 0 bases and J gave up 5 bases, with 4 bases separating them. Germline V gives CDR1 SGHAT, CDR2 FQNNGV. The CDR3 runs 12 residues. The CDR3 sequence is CASSLDSETQYF. Written as DNA, the CDR3 is TGTGCCAGCAGCTTAGATTCGGAGACCCAGTACTTC.

The rearrangement links TRBV5-6 to TRBJ1-6; D gene unclear. V lost 4 bases and J 7 bases, leaving 3 bases between the germline ends. The CDR3 extends over 11 amino acids. In germline, CDR1 is SGHDT, CDR2 YYEEEE. DNA for the CDR3: TGTGCCAGCAGCCACAATTCACCCCTCCACTTT. Its translation is CASSHNSPLHF.

The V and J genes are TRBV14 and TRBJ1-2, with 8 bases aligning to TRBD1. The CDR3 runs 13 residues. Trimming at V came to 3 bases and at J to 8 bases, leaving 5 bases not matched to a gene. Germline V CDR1 and CDR2: SGHDN, FVKESK. The CDR3: CASSQGDRGGYTF. The DNA of the CDR3 is TGTGCCAGCAGCCAGGGTGACAGGGGAGGCTACACCTTC.

The chain joins TRBV2 to TRBJ2-7; perhaps TRBD1 as D (5 bases). The V end was cut by 4 bases, the J end by 0 bases, with 10 bases between. Germline assignment: CDR1 SNHLY and CDR2 FYNNEI. The CDR3 covers 14 residues. The chain's CDR3 is CASSGQRSSYEQYF. Written as DNA, the CDR3 is TGTGCCAGCAGTGGACAGAGAAGCTCCTACGAGCAGTACTTC.

The J gene is TRBJ2-7, the V gene TRBV10-1; TRBD1 might be the D (6 bases). This CDR3 has 14 amino acids. V was shortened by 4 bases and J by 5 bases, with 15 bases between the two germline ends. CDR1 and CDR2 (germline): WNHNN, SYGVQD (reference sequence). CDR3 protein: CASSGTVGIDEQYF. The CDR3 DNA sequence: TGCGCCAGCAGTGGGACAGTCGGTATAGACGAGCAGTACTTC.

This clone was picked up a small number of times. Other DNA sequences in this sample translate to the same CDR3. The V gene is TRBV9, the J gene TRBJ1-5; TRBD1 is a possible D gene (5 bases). V lost 0 bases to trimming and J lost 1 base, with 5 bases between them. The CDR3 runs 14 residues. Looked up from germline, CDR1 is SGDLS and CDR2 is YYNGEE. CDR3 protein: CASSVGGSNQPQHF. The CDR3 coding sequence is TGTGCCAGCAGCGTAGGGGGGAGCAATCAGCCCCAGCATTTT.

This clone occurred a few times. The V and J genes are TRBV7-9 and TRBJ1-1; the D gene is possibly TRBD1 (5 bases). The length of the CDR3 is 14 residues. Between the trimmed V and J ends, which lost 5 bases and 3 bases, there was a span of 13 bases. Per the germline V gene, CDR1 is SEHNR and CDR2 is FQNEAQ (reference sequence). CDR3 residues: CASSPGGRDTEAFF. The DNA for the CDR3 is TGTGCCAGCAGCCCCGGGGGACGGGACACTGAAGCTTTCTTT.

The chain recombines TRBV6-4 with TRBJ2-5; D unclear. The V gene's germline CDR1 is MRHNA and CDR2 SNTAGT. Trimming shortened V by 0 bases and J by 3 bases, and 8 bases separated the two germline ends. This CDR3 has 14 amino acids. The CDR3 sequence: CASSDSHPKETQYF. For the CDR3, the DNA is TGTGCCAGCAGTGACTCCCATCCTAAAGAGACCCAGTACTTC.

The V gene is TRBV2, the J gene TRBJ2-7, with a tentative D call TRBD1 (5 bases). V gave up 8 bases and J gave up 2 bases, with 19 bases separating them. The CDR3 totals 15 residues. CDR1 is SNHLY, CDR2 FYNNEI, per germline. CDR3: CASGDLRVPTYEQYF. DNA of the CDR3: TGTGCCAGCGGAGACCTCAGGGTCCCCACCTACGAGCAGTACTTC.